This T cell receptor beta chain was found in a study of T cells after yellow fever vaccination. The study, taken as a whole, reports: Repertoires sorted by FACS could include abundant clonotypes that are contaminants from the bulk population.

This clonotype was observed many times. Its antigen remains unknown. Via MiXCR, TCRdb re-called the 5' RACE reads, giving one row per CDR3 protein. The profile shows approximately 550,000 distinct CDR3 sequences, 19% of them singletons. Germline lookup yields CDR1 LGHDT and CDR2 YNNKEL (reference sequence). This CDR3 is 12 amino acids long. The V and J ends lost 0 bases and 4 bases respectively, with 3 bases between them. The sequencing used PBMCs, collected 15 days after the yellow fever booster vaccination. The gene calls are TRBV3-1 and TRBJ1-1; D unresolved. This sequence was found in a man younger than 45 who received the YFV17D yellow fever vaccine. CDR3 amino acids: CASSQDLTEAFF. CDR3 DNA sequence: TGTGCCAGCAGCCAAGATCTCACTGAAGCTTTCTTT.